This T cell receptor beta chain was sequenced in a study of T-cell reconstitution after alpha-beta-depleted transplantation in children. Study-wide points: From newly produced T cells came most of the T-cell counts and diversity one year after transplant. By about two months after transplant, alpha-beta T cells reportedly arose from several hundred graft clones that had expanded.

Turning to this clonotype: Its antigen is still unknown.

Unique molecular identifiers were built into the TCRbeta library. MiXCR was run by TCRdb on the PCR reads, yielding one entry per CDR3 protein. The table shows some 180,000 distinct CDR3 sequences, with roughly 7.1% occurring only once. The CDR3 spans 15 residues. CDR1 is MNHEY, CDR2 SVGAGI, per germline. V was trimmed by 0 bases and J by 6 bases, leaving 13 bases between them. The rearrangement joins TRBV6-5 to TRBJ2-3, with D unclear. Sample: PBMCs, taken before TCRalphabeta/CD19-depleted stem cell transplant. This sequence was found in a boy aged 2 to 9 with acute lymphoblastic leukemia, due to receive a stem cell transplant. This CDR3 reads CASSYSKLVRDTQYF. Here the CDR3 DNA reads TGTGCCAGCAGTTACTCGAAGTTAGTTCGGGATACGCAGTATTTT.